The source of this TCR beta chain is a study of beta chain features in type 1 diabetes. Overall study results and limits: Any HLA effect on TCRB rearrangement was left unresolved by small sub-analyses. Shorter templates may be favored by PCR, equally so in patients and controls. In the patient group, naive, central memory and Treg TCRB repertoires seemed more alike than in the healthy donor group.

The authors reverse transcribed all of the isolated RNA, so sequencing captured expressed TCRB transcripts. Assay used: immunoSEQ multiplex PCR; TCRdb lists only in-frame clones, some missing. The data contain about 900,000 clones, 17% of them singletons. The V gene end was trimmed by 3 bases and the J gene end by 4 bases; junction bases not matched to a gene: 2. Germline lookup yields CDR1 SGHVS and CDR2 FNYEAQ. The CDR3 is 16 residues long. A word on this clone: Antigen specificity is unknown.

Via CD45RO/CCR7/CD25/CD127/CD95/CD27, cells of the CD4+ naive, central memory, regulatory and stem cell-like memory subsets were sorted. This receptor was taken from a woman aged 18-29 years in good health. The material sequenced was naive CD4+ T cells from blood. V and J are TRBV7-6 and TRBJ2-2; 13 nucleotides match TRBD2. In DNA, the CDR3 is TGTGCCAGCAGCTTCCGGACTAGCGGGAGCACCGGGGAGCTGTTTTTT. Protein: CASSFRTSGSTGELFF.